A single sample gave rise to the 18 T cell receptor beta chains below, sequenced in a study of blood T cells in healthy people across ages. Primed by a sample-barcoded 5' primer and a J-beta primer mix, a second PCR proceeded for about 6 to 12 cycles. MiXCR, applied by TCRdb to the 5' RACE reads, yields one record per CDR3 protein. The sample consists of approximately 810,000 distinct CDR3 sequences, about 28% of them appearing once. Input material: blood. The receptors originated from a woman over 75 in good health.

The rearrangement uses TRBV7-9 and TRBJ1-3; TRBD1 is a possible D gene (5 bases). Germline CDR1 SEHNR, CDR2 FQNEAQ (reference sequence). The CDR3 has 15 amino acids. V shed 5 bases and J shed 0 bases, with 11 bases lying between them. Written as DNA, the CDR3 is TGTGCCAGCAGCCTCAGTGGGACCTCTGGAAACACCATATATTTT. It encodes CASSLSGTSGNTIYF.

This clonotype was seen repeatedly, ten times or more. V is TRBV2 and J is TRBJ2-5; D ambiguous. The ends were cut back, 6 bases at V and 4 bases at J, with 3 bases in the middle. The CDR3 is 10 amino acids. Germline CDR1 SNHLY, CDR2 FYNNEI. As DNA, the CDR3 is TGTGCCAGCAGGAGAGAGACCCAGTACTTC. Its protein is CASRRETQYF.

This clonotype was seen many times. The genes are TRBV7-9 and TRBJ2-7; possibly TRBD1 for D (6 bases). Germline V gene sequence: CDR1 SEHNR, CDR2 FQNEAQ (reference sequence). The CDR3 contains 13 residues. Trimming left V 5 bases short and J 4 bases short, with 12 bases between. As DNA, the CDR3 is TGTGCCAGCAGCACTACCGGACAGTACGAGCAGTACTTC. It codes for CASSTTGQYEQYF.

There are many counts of this clonotype. This may stem from a read error, because a much larger clone lies one nucleotide away. V and J are TRBV7-2 and TRBJ1-2, with TRBD1 as a possible D gene (5 bases). Trimming shortened V by 5 bases and J by 2 bases, and 9 bases separated the two germline ends. Germline CDR1 is SGHTA and CDR2 is FQGNSA. The CDR3 sequence is 13 residues long. The CDR3 loop reads CASSPDKNYGYTF. CDR3 DNA: TGTGCCAGCAGCCCGGACAAGAACTATGGCTACACCTTC.

This clonotype was counted many times. The V gene is TRBV5-6, the J gene TRBJ2-3; possible D gene TRBD1, 5 bases. The germline V and J ends were trimmed by 1 base and 0 bases, with 12 bases remaining between them. Germline lookup yields CDR1 SGHDT and CDR2 YYEEEE. The CDR3 is made up of 16 amino acids. The CDR3 reads CASSLISGYSTDTQYF. Here the CDR3 DNA reads TGTGCCAGCAGCTTGATCTCAGGGTATAGCACAGATACGCAGTATTTT. The full variable domain, its missing parts supplied by reference TRBV5-6 and TRBJ2-3, is DAGVTQSPTHLIKTRGQQVTLRCSPKSGHDTVSWYQQALGQGPQFIFQYYEEEERQRGNFPDRFSGHQFPNYSSELNVNALLLGDSALYLCASSLISGYSTDTQYFGPGTRLTVL.

This clonotype was detected a few times. Possible read error: a much larger clone is one base away. The chain has TRBV7-2 and TRBJ2-1; the D gene could be TRBD1 or TRBD2 (5 bases each). CDR3 size: 15 residues. Germline lookup yields CDR1 SGHTA and CDR2 FQGNSA. CDR3 region: CAGSRAGAGSNEQFF. The CDR3 DNA is TGTGCCGGCAGCCGCGCCGGGGCAGGGTCCAATGAGCAGTTCTTC. The full variable domain, rest sourced from reference TRBV7-2 and TRBJ2-1, is GAGVSQSPSNKVTEKGKDVELRCDPISGHTALYWYRQSLGQGLEFLIYFQGNSAPDKSGLPSDRFSAERTGGSVSTLTIQRTQQEDSAVYLCAGSRAGAGSNEQFFGPGTRLTVL.

Points on this clonotype: A read error is possible here, since a much larger clone lies one base away. The V call is TRBV5-5, the J call TRBJ2-4; 8 bases line up with TRBD1. Germline CDR1 and CDR2: SGHKS and YYEKEE (reference sequence). The CDR3 runs 15 residues. The CDR3 loop is CASSLYQGAKNIRYF. The CDR3 nucleotides read TGTGCCAGCAGCTTATATCAGGGGGCCAAAAACATTCGGTACTTC.

The chain joins TRBV9 to TRBJ2-2; D is possibly TRBD1 or TRBD2 (5 bases each). V was clipped by 0 bases and J by 6 bases, with 9 bases between them. Germline V gene data show CDR1 as SGDLS and CDR2 as YYNGEE. The CDR3 contains 14 residues. The CDR3 DNA reads as TGTGCCAGCAGCGTAGTTGGGGGTCCCGGGGAGCTGTTTTTT. Translated, it gives CASSVVGGPGELFF.

The CDR3, as DNA: TGTGCCAGCAAGTTTCGGAGCTGCAGTGAGCAGTACTTC. Protein sequence: CASKFRSCSEQYF. This chain links TRBV6-1 with TRBJ2-5; D gene uncertain. The V end lost 7 bases, the J end lost 11 bases, and 20 bases lay between the germline ends. The germline V gene encodes CDR1 MNHNS and CDR2 SASEGT. There are 13 residues in the CDR3.

Many counts were recorded for this clonotype. The CDR3 here is CASRSGQAYSGANVLTF. The CDR3 DNA reads TGTGCCAGCAGGTCCGGACAGGCTTACTCTGGGGCCAACGTCCTGACTTTC. This sequence joins TRBV7-9 and TRBJ2-6, with TRBD1 matching over 7 bases. This CDR3 region has 17 residues. After removal of 6 bases from V and 0 bases from J, the junction contained 8 bases not matched to a gene. Germline V CDR1 and CDR2: SEHNR, FQNEAQ (reference sequence).

This clonotype was picked up a small number of times. A much larger clone lies a single base off, so this may be a read error. The V gene is TRBV7-7, the J gene TRBJ2-3; the D is unclear. The V and J ends lost 1 base and 3 bases respectively, with 5 bases between them. Germline V gives CDR1 SSHAT, CDR2 FNYEAQ (reference sequence). The CDR3 sequence is 13 residues long. The DNA for the CDR3 is TGTGCCAGCAGCTTAGTCCAGACAGATACGCAGTATTTT. This translates into CASSLVQTDTQYF.

In its sample, this clonotype was seen many times. Written as DNA, the CDR3 is TGTGCCAGCAACAAAGCGGGGACGGTAGATACGCAGTATTTT. It is translated as CASNKAGTVDTQYF. V usage is TRBV27 and J usage is TRBJ2-3, with 7 bases identical to TRBD2. The CDR3 totals 14 residues. The germline V gene has CDR1 MNHEY and CDR2 SMNVEV (reference sequence). After removal of 7 bases from V and 5 bases from J, the junction contained 9 bases not matched to a gene.

This clonotype came up many times. This sequence joins TRBV7-9 and TRBJ1-6, with a tentative D call TRBD1 (5 bases). The CDR3 length is 14 residues. Deletions cut 5 bases from V and 7 bases from J, with 12 bases between. Germline CDR1 and CDR2: SEHNR and FQNEAQ (reference sequence). The DNA for the CDR3 is TGTGCCAGCAGCCCGGGACTTTCAAATTCACCCCTCCACTTT. The encoded protein is CASSPGLSNSPLHF.

This clonotype turned up a few times. The J gene is TRBJ2-3, the V gene TRBV7-9, with 10 bases aligning to TRBD2. CDR3 length equals 18 residues. Germline V gives CDR1 SEHNR, CDR2 FQNEAQ (reference sequence). The V segment lost 7 bases and the J segment 2 bases; nucleotides outside the gene matches: 15. CDR3 DNA sequence: TGTGCCAGCAACGTTTGGGGTAGCGGGGGGACGACCACAGATACGCAGTATTTT. Encoded protein: CASNVWGSGGTTTDTQYF.

The gene calls are TRBV6-2 or TRBV6-3 and TRBJ2-2; 8 bases are shared with TRBD2. From germline, CDR1 is MNHEY and CDR2 SVGEGT. This CDR3 is 18 amino acids long. V was clipped by 4 bases and J by 5 bases; unmatched bases: 15. In DNA, the CDR3 is TGTGCCAGCAGTTTTCCCGGACTAGCCTCCAGGAGGACCGGGGAGCTGTTTTTT. Residues: CASSFPGLASRRTGELFF.

This clonotype was seen only a few times. CDR3 loop: CASSLGGQTRDGGYTF. The CDR3, as DNA: TGCGCCAGCAGCTTGGGAGGGCAAACACGGGATGGTGGCTACACCTTC. The chain carries TRBV5-1 and TRBJ1-2; no clear D. The CDR3 is 16 residues long. Germline CDR1 is SGHRS and CDR2 is YFSETQ. With 0 bases removed from V and 7 bases from J, the gap between germline ends came to 19 bases.

Of note for this clonotype: A much more abundant neighbour one base away suggests this may be a read error. The chain uses TRBV7-9 and TRBJ2-7, with 9 bases fitting TRBD1. V was pared by 5 bases and J by 2 bases, with 7 bases of the junction left unmatched. Germline CDR1 reads SEHNR; CDR2 reads FQNEAQ (reference sequence). The CDR3 consists of 15 residues. The CDR3 nucleotides read TGTGCCAGCAGCACCCGACAGGGGGGGCCCTACGAGCAGTACTTC. It yields the protein CASSTRQGGPYEQYF. Using reference TRBV7-9 and TRBJ2-7 for the parts outside the CDR3, the full variable domain is DTGVSQNPRHKITKRGQNVTFRCDPISEHNRLYWYRQTLGQGPEFLTYFQNEAQLEKSRLLSDRFSAERPKGSFSTLEIQRTEQGDSAMYLCASSTRQGGPYEQYFGPGTRLTVT.

This clonotype has a count of ten or more. The V call is TRBV6-2 or TRBV6-3, the J call TRBJ2-1; TRBD2 is a possible D gene (6 bases). The germline gives CDR1 MNHEY, CDR2 SVGEGT. CDR3 size: 14 residues. With 6 bases removed from V and 5 bases from J, the gap between germline ends came to 14 bases. CDR3 in amino acids: CASRPRLVNNEQFF. CDR3 nucleotides: TGTGCCAGCAGGCCTAGACTAGTCAACAATGAGCAGTTCTTC.